This passage covers 20 T cell receptor beta chains from one sample sequenced in a study of cytomegalovirus exposure and HLA in healthy donors. The PCR ran on 60 Vbeta and 13 Jbeta primers. TCRdb's table, derived via immunoSEQ multiplex PCR, lists solely in-frame clones and lacks some. The sample holds over 150,000 clones, under 90% seen once. The sequenced material came from PBMCs. The receptors were sampled from a man aged 25-45 years in good health and CMV-seropositive.

This clone turned up a few times. The V and J genes are TRBV30 and TRBJ1-5, with TRBD1 matching over 9 bases. V lost 6 bases, J lost 4 bases, and 10 bases stayed unmatched. Germline CDR1 and CDR2: GTSNPN and SVGIG (reference sequence). This CDR3 has 15 amino acids. CDR3 coding DNA: TGTGCCTGCAAAACCGCCGGGACAGGGAATCAGCCCCAGCATTTT. It translates to CACKTAGTGNQPQHF.

The CDR3 nucleotides are TGTGCCAGCAGCGTAGCTACTGGCGGAAACTACGAGCAGTACTTC. Translating gives CASSVATGGNYEQYF. The rearrangement joins TRBV9 to TRBJ2-7; D unclear. CDR3 size: 15 residues. V was cut by 0 bases and J by 3 bases, with 13 bases left in between. CDR1 SGDLS and CDR2 YYNGEE come from the germline V gene.

The CDR3 nucleotides read TGTGCCAGCAGCCGAGGACTCCAAGAGACCCAGTACTTC. It is translated as CASSRGLQETQYF. The J gene is TRBJ2-5, the V gene TRBV14; D is perhaps TRBD2 (5 bases). With 4 bases removed from V and 1 base from J, the gap between germline ends came to 7 bases. Germline V CDR1 and CDR2: SGHDN, FVKESK. The CDR3 has 13 residues.

A note on this clone: Other DNA sequences in this sample translate to the same CDR3. The chain recombines TRBV4-1 with TRBJ2-7; 8 nucleotides agree with TRBD1. The junction had 2 bases not matched to a gene; V was cut back by 1 base and J by 3 bases. CDR3 length: 14 residues. Germline V gene sequence: CDR1 MGHRA, CDR2 YSYEKL. CDR3 loop: CASSQGQGFYEQYF. CDR3 nucleotides: TGCGCCAGCAGCCAAGGACAGGGGTTCTACGAGCAGTACTTC.

The CDR3 region has the DNA TGTGCCAGCAGTGAATCTCAGGGAAGCGAGCAGTACTTC. It encodes CASSESQGSEQYF. The chain is built from TRBV6-1 and TRBJ2-7; TRBD1 might be the D (5 bases). Germline CDR1 MNHNS, CDR2 SASEGT. Trimming removed 2 bases at V and 6 bases at J, with 11 bases between. This CDR3 has 13 amino acids.

The genes are TRBV7-9 and TRBJ2-3, with 12 bases lining up with TRBD2. CDR1 SEHNR and CDR2 FQNEAQ come from the germline V gene (reference sequence). The CDR3 length is 16 residues. J gave up 7 bases and V 4 bases, and 9 bases lay outside the gene matches. In DNA, the CDR3 is TGTGCCAGCAGCTCCTTGACTAGCGGGGGTGGGAATACGCAGTATTTT. Protein sequence: CASSSLTSGGGNTQYF.

This chain joins TRBV29-1 and TRBJ2-1, with TRBD1 matching 8 bases. The germline CDR1 and CDR2 sequences are SQVTM and ANQGSEA. The J segment lost 4 bases and the V segment lost 8 bases, leaving 7 bases of the junction unmatched. The CDR3 consists of 13 residues. The CDR3 spells CSPRTGPYNEQFF. Written as DNA, the CDR3 is TGCAGCCCCCGGACAGGGCCATACAATGAGCAGTTCTTC.

This clone was found a few times. The chain uses TRBV11-3 and TRBJ1-1, with D hard to call. Germline CDR1 reads SGHNT; CDR2 reads YENEEA. CDR3 length: 14 amino acids. Trimming took 0 bases from V and 3 from J, leaving 8 bases between them. For the CDR3, the DNA is TGTGCCAGCAGCTTAGATGTGCCAGACACTGAAGCTTTCTTT. Protein sequence: CASSLDVPDTEAFF. Variable domain in full (rest from reference TRBV11-3 and TRBJ1-1): EAGVVQSPRYKIIEKKQPVAFWCNPISGHNTLYWYLQNLGQGPELLIRYENEEAVDDSQLPKDRFSAERLKGVDSTLKIQPAELGDSAVYLCASSLDVPDTEAFFGQGTRLTVV.

Only a few counts were recorded for this clone. The rearrangement uses TRBV5-6 and TRBJ1-1, with 8 bases lining up with TRBD1. J lost 4 bases, V lost 6 bases, and 11 bases had no gene match. Germline lookup yields CDR1 SGHDT and CDR2 YYEEEE. CDR3 size: 15 residues. Here the CDR3 DNA reads TGTGCCAGCATCAACCTCCTACAGGGGGTCACTGAAGCTTTCTTT. This encodes CASINLLQGVTEAFF.

The chain employs TRBV11-3 and TRBJ2-7, with 11 bases identical to TRBD2. Losses at the gene ends were 0 bases for V and 4 bases for J; bases not matched to a gene: 5. Germline assignment: CDR1 SGHNT and CDR2 YENEEA. This CDR3 comprises 16 residues. Written as DNA, the CDR3 is TGTGCCAGCAGCTTAGATGGGACTAGCGGAGCTTACGAGCAGTACTTC. It is translated as CASSLDGTSGAYEQYF.

This clone has only a few counts. The genes are TRBV30 and TRBJ2-5, with a weak D call TRBD1 (5 bases). The CDR3 spans 13 residues. Per the germline V gene, CDR1 is GTSNPN and CDR2 is SVGIG (reference sequence). V gave up 1 base and J gave up 5 bases, with 11 bases separating them. Here the CDR3 DNA reads TGTGCCTGGAGTGCCAGCAGGGTTGAGACCCAGTACTTC. Its protein product is CAWSASRVETQYF.

The chain employs TRBV5-1 and TRBJ1-1; D is unresolved. Germline CDR1 and CDR2: SGHRS and YFSETQ. Trimming shortened V by 0 bases and J by 4 bases, and 13 bases separated the two germline ends. The CDR3 has 15 residues. CDR3 coding DNA: TGCGCCAGCAGCTTGGGACCCGAGGGCGCCACTGAAGCTTTCTTT. Amino acid sequence: CASSLGPEGATEAFF.

The chain uses TRBV9 and TRBJ2-7, with a tentative D call TRBD2 (6 bases). Germline lookup yields CDR1 SGDLS and CDR2 YYNGEE. V gave up 4 bases and J gave up 1 base, with 15 bases separating them. This CDR3 is 15 amino acids long. The CDR3 coding sequence is TGTGCCAGCAGCCCGAGCCCCCGGGGGTCCTACGAGCAGTACTTC. Translated, it gives CASSPSPRGSYEQYF.

The V call is TRBV5-1, the J call TRBJ1-2; no firm D call. The CDR3 extends over 13 amino acids. With 4 bases removed from V and 8 bases from J, the gap between germline ends came to 15 bases. Germline CDR1 reads SGHRS; CDR2 reads YFSETQ. CDR3 in amino acids: CASSPQAPGGYTF. DNA for the CDR3: TGCGCCAGCAGCCCCCAGGCGCCTGGGGGCTACACCTTC.

V is TRBV9 and J is TRBJ2-7; tentative D call: TRBD1 (7 bases). Germline-derived CDR1 and CDR2 are SGDLS and YYNGEE. Trimming took 3 bases from V and 4 from J, leaving 14 bases between them. The CDR3 covers 14 residues. For the CDR3, the DNA is TGTGCCAGCAGCGGCGGGACAGCGCCGTACGAGCAGTACTTC. Protein sequence: CASSGGTAPYEQYF.

J is TRBJ2-3 and V is TRBV7-9; 9 bases are shared with TRBD2. J gave up 6 bases and V 5 bases, and 15 bases lay outside the gene matches. The CDR3 extends over 17 amino acids. The germline V gene encodes CDR1 SEHNR and CDR2 FQNEAQ (reference sequence). The CDR3 protein is CASSRSLAGPPGDTQYF. CDR3 in DNA: TGTGCCAGCAGCCGAAGTCTAGCGGGACCCCCCGGGGATACGCAGTATTTT.

This rearrangement joins TRBV5-6 to TRBJ1-5; the D is unclear. The CDR3 is made up of 13 amino acids. Germline values: CDR1 SGHDT, CDR2 YYEEEE. The V end was cut by 6 bases, the J end by 7 bases, with 14 bases between. CDR3 in DNA: TGTGCCAGCACCCGGGGAGGGAGGCAGCCCCAGCATTTT. Protein sequence: CASTRGGRQPQHF. Full variable domain (rest looked up from reference TRBV5-6 and TRBJ1-5): DAGVTQSPTHLIKTRGQQVTLRCSPKSGHDTVSWYQQALGQGPQFIFQYYEEEERQRGNFPDRFSGHQFPNYSSELNVNALLLGDSALYLCASTRGGRQPQHFGDGTRLSIL.

The rearrangement links TRBV10-1 to TRBJ1-4; the match to TRBD1 covers 9 bases. This CDR3 comprises 18 residues. V dropped 4 bases and J dropped 4; count of bases not matched to a gene: 13. Germline CDR1 is WNHNN and CDR2 is SYGVQD (reference sequence). The CDR3 is CASSATGTGTVGNEKLFF. The CDR3 coding sequence is TGCGCCAGCAGTGCAACCGGGACAGGGACGGTCGGTAATGAAAAACTGTTTTTT.

This clone has only one observation. The chain uses TRBV11-2 and TRBJ2-7; 7 bases map to TRBD2. The germline V gene encodes CDR1 SGHAT and CDR2 FQNNGV. This CDR3 is built from 12 residues. V lost 6 bases and J lost 4; bases outside the gene matches: 3. CDR3 coding DNA: TGTGCCAGCAGTTCCGGGGGGTACGAGCAGTACTTC. As protein: CASSSGGYEQYF.

On this clone: The junction does not match germline at one end; this may be a read error. The J gene is TRBJ1-1, the V gene TRBV7-9; TRBD1 matches 8 bases. The CDR3 runs to 18 residues. Germline loops: CDR1 SEHNR, CDR2 FQNEAQ (reference sequence). The CDR3 loop is CSSSLGARTGRVGTEAFF. The CDR3 coding sequence is TGTTCCAGCAGCTTAGGGGCCCGGACAGGGAGGGTAGGGACTGAAGCTTTCTTT.